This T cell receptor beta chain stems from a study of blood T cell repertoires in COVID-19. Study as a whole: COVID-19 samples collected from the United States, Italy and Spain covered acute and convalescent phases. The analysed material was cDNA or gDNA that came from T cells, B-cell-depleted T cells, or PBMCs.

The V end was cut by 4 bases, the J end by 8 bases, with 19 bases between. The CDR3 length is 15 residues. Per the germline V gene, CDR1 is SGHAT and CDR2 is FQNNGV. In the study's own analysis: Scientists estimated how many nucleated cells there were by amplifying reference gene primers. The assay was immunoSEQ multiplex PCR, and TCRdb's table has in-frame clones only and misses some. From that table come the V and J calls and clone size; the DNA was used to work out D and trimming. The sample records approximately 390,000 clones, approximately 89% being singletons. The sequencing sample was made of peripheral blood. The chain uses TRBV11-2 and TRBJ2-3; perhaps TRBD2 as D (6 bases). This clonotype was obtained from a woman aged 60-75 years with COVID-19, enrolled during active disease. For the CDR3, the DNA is TGTGCCAGCAGCTCATCCCGGGTCCGGCGGGGTACGCAGTATTTT. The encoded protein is CASSSSRVRRGTQYF.